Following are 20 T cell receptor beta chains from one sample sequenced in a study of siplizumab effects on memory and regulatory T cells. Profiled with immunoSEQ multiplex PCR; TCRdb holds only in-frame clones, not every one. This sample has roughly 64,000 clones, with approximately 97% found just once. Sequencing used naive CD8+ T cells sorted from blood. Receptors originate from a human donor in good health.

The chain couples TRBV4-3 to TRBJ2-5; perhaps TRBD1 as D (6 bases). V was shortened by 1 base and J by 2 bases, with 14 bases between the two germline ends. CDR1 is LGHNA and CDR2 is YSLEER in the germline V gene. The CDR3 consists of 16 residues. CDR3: CASSQGVPGAQETQYF. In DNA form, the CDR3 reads TGCGCCAGCAGCCAAGGAGTTCCAGGGGCGCAAGAGACCCAGTACTTC.

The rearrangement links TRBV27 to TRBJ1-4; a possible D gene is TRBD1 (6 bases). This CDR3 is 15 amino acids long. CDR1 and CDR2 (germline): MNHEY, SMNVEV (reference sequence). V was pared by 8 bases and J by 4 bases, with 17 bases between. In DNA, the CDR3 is TGTGCCAGCCGGCTCGCAGGGGCCCTTAATGAAAAACTGTTTTTT. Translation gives CASRLAGALNEKLFF.

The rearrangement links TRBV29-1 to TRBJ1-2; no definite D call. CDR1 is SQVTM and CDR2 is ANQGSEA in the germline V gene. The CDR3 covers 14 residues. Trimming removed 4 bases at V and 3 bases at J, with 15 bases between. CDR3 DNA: TGCAGCGTTGGGGCACCGACGAGGGACTATGGCTACACCTTC. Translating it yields CSVGAPTRDYGYTF. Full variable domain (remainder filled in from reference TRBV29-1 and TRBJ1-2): SAVISQKPSRDICQRGTSLTIQCQVDSQVTMMFWYRQQPGQSLTLIATANQGSEATYESGFVIDKFPISRPNLTFSTLTVSNMSPEDSSIYLCSVGAPTRDYGYTFGSGTRLTVV.

CDR3: CASSYTGYQPQHF. DNA of the CDR3: TGTGCCAGCAGTTATACAGGGTATCAGCCCCAGCATTTT. J is TRBJ1-5 and V is TRBV6-5, with D maybe TRBD1 (6 bases). The V end was cut by 3 bases, the J end by 5 bases, with 8 bases between. The length of the CDR3 is 13 residues. The germline gives CDR1 MNHEY, CDR2 SVGAGI.

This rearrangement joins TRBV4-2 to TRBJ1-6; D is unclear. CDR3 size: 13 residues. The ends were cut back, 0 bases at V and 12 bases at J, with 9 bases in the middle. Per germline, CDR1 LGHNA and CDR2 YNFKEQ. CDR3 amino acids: CASSQDDGVPLHF. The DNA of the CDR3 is TGTGCCAGCAGCCAAGATGACGGGGTACCCCTCCACTTT.

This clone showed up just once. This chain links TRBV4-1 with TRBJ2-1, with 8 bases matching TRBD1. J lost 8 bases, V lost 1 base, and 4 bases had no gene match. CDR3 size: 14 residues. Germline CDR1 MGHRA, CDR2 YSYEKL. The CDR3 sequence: CASSQGQGAYEQFF. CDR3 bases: TGCGCCAGCAGCCAAGGGCAGGGGGCCTATGAGCAGTTCTTC.

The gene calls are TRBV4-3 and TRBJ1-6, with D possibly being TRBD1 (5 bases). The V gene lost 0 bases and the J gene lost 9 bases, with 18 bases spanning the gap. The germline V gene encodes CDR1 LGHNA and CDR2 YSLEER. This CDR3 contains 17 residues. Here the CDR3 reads CASSQEWGATVLSPLHF. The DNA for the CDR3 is TGCGCCAGCAGCCAAGAATGGGGAGCGACAGTTCTTTCACCCCTCCACTTT.

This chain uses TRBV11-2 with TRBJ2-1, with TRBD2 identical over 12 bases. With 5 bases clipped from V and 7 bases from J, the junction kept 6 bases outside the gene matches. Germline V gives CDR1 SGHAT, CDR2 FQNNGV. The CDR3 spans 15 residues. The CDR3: CASSLLAGGPNEQFF. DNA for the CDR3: TGTGCCAGCAGCCTACTAGCGGGGGGACCGAATGAGCAGTTCTTC.

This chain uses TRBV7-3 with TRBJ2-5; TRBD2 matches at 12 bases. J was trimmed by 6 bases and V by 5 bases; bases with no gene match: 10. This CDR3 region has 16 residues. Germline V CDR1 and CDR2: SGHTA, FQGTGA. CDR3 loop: CASSPSLAGGEKTQYF. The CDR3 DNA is TGTGCCAGCAGCCCCAGTCTAGCGGGGGGGGAAAAGACCCAGTACTTC.

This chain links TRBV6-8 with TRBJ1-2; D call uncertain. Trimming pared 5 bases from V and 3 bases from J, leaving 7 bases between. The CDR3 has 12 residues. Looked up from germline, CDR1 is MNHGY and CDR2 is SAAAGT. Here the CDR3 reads CASSLGYYGYTF. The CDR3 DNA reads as TGTGCCAGCAGTCTCGGATACTATGGCTACACCTTC.

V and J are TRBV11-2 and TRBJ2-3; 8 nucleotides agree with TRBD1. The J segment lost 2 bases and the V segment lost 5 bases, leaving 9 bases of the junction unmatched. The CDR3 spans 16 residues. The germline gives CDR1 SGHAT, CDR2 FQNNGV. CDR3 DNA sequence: TGTGCCAGCAGCCCTGGGACAGGACCCATCACAGATACGCAGTATTTT. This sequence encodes CASSPGTGPITDTQYF.

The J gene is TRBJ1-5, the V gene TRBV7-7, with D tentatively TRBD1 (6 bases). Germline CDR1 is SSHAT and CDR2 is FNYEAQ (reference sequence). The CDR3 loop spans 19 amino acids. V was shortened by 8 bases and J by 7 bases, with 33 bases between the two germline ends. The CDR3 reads CASPTRSCWGQGKGQPQHF. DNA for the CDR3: TGTGCCAGCCCAACGCGGTCATGTTGGGGGCAGGGGAAAGGACAGCCCCAGCATTTT.

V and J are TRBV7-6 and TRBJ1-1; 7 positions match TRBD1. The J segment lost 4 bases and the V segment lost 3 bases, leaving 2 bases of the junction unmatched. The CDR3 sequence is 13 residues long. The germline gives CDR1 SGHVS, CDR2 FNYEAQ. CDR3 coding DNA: TGTGCCAGCAGCTTGGGACAGCTCACTGAAGCTTTCTTT. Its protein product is CASSLGQLTEAFF.

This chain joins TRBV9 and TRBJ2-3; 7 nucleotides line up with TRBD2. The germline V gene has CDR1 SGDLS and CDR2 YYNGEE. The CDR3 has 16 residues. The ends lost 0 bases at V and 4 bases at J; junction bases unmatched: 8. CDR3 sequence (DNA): TGTGCCAGCAGCGTAGAAGACCGGGGGGTCTCAGATACGCAGTATTTT. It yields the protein CASSVEDRGVSDTQYF.

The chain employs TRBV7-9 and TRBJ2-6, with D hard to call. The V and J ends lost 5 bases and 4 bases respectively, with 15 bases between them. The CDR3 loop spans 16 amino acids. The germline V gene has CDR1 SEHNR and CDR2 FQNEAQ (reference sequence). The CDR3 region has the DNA TGTGCCAGCAGCACGGGTATTTTTCCCGGGGCCAACGTCCTGACTTTC. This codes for CASSTGIFPGANVLTF. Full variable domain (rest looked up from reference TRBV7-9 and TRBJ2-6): DTGVSQNPRHKITKRGQNVTFRCDPISEHNRLYWYRQTLGQGPEFLTYFQNEAQLEKSRLLSDRFSAERPKGSFSTLEIQRTEQGDSAMYLCASSTGIFPGANVLTFGAGSRLTVL.

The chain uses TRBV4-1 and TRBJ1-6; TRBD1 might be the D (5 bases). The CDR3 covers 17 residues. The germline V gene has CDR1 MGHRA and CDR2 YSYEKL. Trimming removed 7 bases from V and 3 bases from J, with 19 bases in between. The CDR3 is CASTLIVRDLYNSPLHF. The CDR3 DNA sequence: TGCGCCAGCACCCTCATCGTCAGGGATCTCTATAATTCACCCCTCCACTTT.

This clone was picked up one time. CDR3 nucleotides: TGTGCCAGCAGTTACTCACCGGAAGTTACAGAAGCTTTCTTT. Its translation: CASSYSPEVTEAFF. The chain couples TRBV6-5 to TRBJ1-1; no firm D call. The CDR3 is 14 residues long. Germline V gives CDR1 MNHEY, CDR2 SVGAGI. V was trimmed by 0 bases and J by 8 bases, leaving 13 bases between them.

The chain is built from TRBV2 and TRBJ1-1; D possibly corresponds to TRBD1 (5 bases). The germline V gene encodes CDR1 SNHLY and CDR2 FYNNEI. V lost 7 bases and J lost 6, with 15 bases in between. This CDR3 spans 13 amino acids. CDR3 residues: CASTLWGVAEAFF. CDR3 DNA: TGTGCCAGCACCCTCTGGGGGGTGGCTGAAGCTTTCTTT.

CDR3 residues: CASAGSTDTQYF. The CDR3 DNA reads as TGTGCCAGCGCAGGGAGCACAGATACGCAGTATTTT. The chain links TRBV7-8 to TRBJ2-3, with D tentatively TRBD1 (5 bases). The V end was cut by 8 bases, the J end by 0 bases, with 6 bases between. The CDR3 contains 12 residues. Germline CDR1 is SGHVS and CDR2 is FQNEAQ.

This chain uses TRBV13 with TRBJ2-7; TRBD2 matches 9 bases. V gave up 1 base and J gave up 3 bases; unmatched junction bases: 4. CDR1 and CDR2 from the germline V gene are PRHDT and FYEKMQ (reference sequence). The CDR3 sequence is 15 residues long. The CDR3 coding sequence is TGTGCCAGCAGCTTAGAGACTAGCGGAAACTACGAGCAGTACTTC. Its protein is CASSLETSGNYEQYF.